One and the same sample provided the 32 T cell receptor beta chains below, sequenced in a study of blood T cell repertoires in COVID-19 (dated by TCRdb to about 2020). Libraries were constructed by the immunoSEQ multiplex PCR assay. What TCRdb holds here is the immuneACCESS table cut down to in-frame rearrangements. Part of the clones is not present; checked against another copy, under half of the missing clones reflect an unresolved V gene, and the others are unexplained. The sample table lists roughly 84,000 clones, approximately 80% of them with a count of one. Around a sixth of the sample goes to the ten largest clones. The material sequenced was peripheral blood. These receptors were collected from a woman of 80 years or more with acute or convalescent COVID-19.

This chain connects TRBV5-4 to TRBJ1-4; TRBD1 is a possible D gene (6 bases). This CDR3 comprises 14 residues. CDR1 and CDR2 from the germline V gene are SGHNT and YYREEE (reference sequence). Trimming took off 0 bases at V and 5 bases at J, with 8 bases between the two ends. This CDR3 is CASSLADRNEKLFF. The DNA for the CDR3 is TGTGCCAGCAGCTTGGCTGACAGGAATGAAAAACTGTTTTTT.

Here the CDR3 reads CASGSGQGANEKLFF. DNA for the CDR3: TGTGCTAGTGGTTCCGGACAGGGCGCTAATGAAAAACTGTTTTTT. The V and J genes are TRBV12-5 and TRBJ1-4; TRBD1 matches at 8 bases. J lost 3 bases, V lost 4 bases, and 4 bases had no gene match. The length of the CDR3 is 15 residues. Germline loops: CDR1 LGHNT, CDR2 FRNRAP.

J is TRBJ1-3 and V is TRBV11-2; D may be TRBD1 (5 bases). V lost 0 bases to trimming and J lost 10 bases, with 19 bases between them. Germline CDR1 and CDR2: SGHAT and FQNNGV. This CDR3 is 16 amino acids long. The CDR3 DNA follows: TGTGCCAGCAGCTTAGATCCCCCCGGGGGGGGTAGGACCATATATTTT. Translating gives CASSLDPPGGGRTIYF.

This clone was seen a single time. The CDR3 spells CASRLAGLQGKRYGYTF. Written as DNA, the CDR3 is TGTGCAAGTCGCTTAGCGGGATTGCAGGGAAAAAGGTATGGCTACACCTTC. This chain connects TRBV12-2 to TRBJ1-2; the table calls TRBD1, which could not be checked here. TRBV12-2 is a recognized pseudogene. The CDR3 spans 17 residues.

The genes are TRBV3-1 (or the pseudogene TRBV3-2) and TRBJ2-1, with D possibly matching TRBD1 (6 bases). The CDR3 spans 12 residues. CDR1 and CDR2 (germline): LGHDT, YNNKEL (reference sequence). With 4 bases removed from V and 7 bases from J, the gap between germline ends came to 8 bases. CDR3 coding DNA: TGTGCCAGCAGCCGGGACAAGAATGAGCAGTTCTTC. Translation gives CASSRDKNEQFF.

CDR3: CASHRDRTNTGELFF. CDR3 nucleotide sequence: TGTGCCAGCCACCGGGACAGAACGAACACCGGGGAGCTGTTTTTT. This chain links TRBV2 with TRBJ2-2; 7 bases align to TRBD1. The CDR3 totals 15 residues. CDR1 is SNHLY, CDR2 FYNNEI, per germline. Trimming cost V 8 bases and J 0 bases; bases outside gene matches: 6.

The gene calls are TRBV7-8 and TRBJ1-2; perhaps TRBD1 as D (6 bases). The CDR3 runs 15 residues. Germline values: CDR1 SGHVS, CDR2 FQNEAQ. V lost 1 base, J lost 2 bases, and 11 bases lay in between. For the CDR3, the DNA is TGTGCCAGCAGCTTAGGGGTCGACAGGAACTATGGCTACACCTTC. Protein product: CASSLGVDRNYGYTF.

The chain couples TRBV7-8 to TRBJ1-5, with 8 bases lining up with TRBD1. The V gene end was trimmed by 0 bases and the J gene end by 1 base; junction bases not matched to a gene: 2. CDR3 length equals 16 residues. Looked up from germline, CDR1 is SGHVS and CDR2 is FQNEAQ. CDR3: CASSLAQGASNQPQHF. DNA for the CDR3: TGTGCCAGCAGCTTAGCGCAGGGGGCCAGCAATCAGCCCCAGCATTTT. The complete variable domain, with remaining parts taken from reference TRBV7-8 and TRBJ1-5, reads GAGVSQSPRYKVAKRGQDVALRCDPISGHVSLFWYQQALGQGPEFLTYFQNEAQLDKSGLPSDRFFAERPEGSVSTLKIQRTQQEDSAVYLCASSLAQGASNQPQHFGDGTRLSIL.

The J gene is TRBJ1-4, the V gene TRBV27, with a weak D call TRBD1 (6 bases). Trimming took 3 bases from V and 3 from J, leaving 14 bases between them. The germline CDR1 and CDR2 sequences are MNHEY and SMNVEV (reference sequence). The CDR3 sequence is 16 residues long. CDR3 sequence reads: CASSLGGGASNEKLFF. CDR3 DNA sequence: TGTGCCAGCAGTTTGGGGGGGGGCGCCTCTAATGAAAAACTGTTTTTT.

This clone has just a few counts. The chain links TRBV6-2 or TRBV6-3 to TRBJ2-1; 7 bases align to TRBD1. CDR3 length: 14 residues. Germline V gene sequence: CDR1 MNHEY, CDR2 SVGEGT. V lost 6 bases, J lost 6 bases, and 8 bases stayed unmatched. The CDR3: CASSRQGPPNEQFF. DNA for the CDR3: TGTGCCAGCAGCCGACAGGGTCCCCCCAATGAGCAGTTCTTC.

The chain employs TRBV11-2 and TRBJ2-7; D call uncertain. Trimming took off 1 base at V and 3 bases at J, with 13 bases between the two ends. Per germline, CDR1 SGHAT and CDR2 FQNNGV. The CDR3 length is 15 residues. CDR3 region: CASSLADGSGYEQYF. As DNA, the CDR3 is TGTGCCAGCAGCTTAGCTGATGGTTCAGGCTACGAGCAGTACTTC.

The CDR3: CAISEPQGRANSPLHF. CDR3 DNA sequence: TGTGCCATCAGTGAGCCCCAGGGTAGAGCTAATTCACCCCTCCACTTT. This chain links TRBV10-3 with TRBJ1-6, with D maybe TRBD1 (5 bases). The CDR3 runs 16 residues. Germline V lookup: CDR1 ENHRY, CDR2 SYGVKD. With 2 bases removed from V and 6 bases from J, the gap between germline ends came to 14 bases.

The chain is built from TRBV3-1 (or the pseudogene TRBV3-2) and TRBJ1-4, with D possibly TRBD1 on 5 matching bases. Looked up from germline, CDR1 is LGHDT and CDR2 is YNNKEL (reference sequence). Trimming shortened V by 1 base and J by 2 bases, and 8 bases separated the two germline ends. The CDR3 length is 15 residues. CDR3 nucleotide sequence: TGTGCCAGCAGCCAAGCGGGGGGGACTAATGAAAAACTGTTTTTT. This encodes CASSQAGGTNEKLFF.

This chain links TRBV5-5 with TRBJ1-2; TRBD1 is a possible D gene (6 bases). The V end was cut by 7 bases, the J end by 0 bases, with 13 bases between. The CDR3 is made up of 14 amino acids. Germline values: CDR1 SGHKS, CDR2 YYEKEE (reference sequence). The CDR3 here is CASLRGPPNYGYTF. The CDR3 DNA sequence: TGTGCCAGCCTCAGGGGACCCCCTAACTATGGCTACACCTTC.

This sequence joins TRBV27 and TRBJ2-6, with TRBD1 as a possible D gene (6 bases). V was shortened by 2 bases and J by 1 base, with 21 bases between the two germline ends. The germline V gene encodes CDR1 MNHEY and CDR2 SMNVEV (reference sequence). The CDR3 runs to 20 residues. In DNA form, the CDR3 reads TGTGCCAGCAGTTTACTCGGACAGCCTGGAATCGCGTCTGGGGCCAACGTCCTGACTTTC. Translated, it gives CASSLLGQPGIASGANVLTF.

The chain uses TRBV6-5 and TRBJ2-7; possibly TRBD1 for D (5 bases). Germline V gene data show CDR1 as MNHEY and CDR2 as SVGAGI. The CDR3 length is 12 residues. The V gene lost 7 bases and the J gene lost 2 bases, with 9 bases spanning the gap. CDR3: CASTDSPYEQYF. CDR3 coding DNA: TGTGCCAGCACCGACAGTCCCTACGAGCAGTACTTC.

CDR3 in amino acids: CASSPPGQGFYEQYF. The CDR3 DNA is TGTGCCAGCTCACCACCGGGACAGGGCTTCTACGAGCAGTACTTC. The rearrangement links TRBV18 to TRBJ2-7; 9 positions agree with TRBD1. V lost 0 bases and J lost 3; bases outside the gene matches: 3. Germline V gene data show CDR1 as KGHSH and CDR2 as LQKENI. This CDR3 is 15 amino acids long.

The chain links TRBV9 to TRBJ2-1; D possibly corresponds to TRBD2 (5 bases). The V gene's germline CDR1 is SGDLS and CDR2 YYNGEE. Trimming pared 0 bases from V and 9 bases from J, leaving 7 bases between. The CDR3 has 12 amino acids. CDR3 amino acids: CASSVAGIEQFF. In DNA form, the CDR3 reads TGTGCCAGCAGCGTAGCGGGGATTGAGCAGTTCTTC.

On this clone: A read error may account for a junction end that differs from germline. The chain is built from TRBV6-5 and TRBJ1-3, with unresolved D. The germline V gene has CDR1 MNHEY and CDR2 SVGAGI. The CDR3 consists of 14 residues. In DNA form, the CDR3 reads TGTGCCAGCAGTGACTCTTTTCTGGGAAACACCATATATTTT. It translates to CASSDSFLGNTIYF.

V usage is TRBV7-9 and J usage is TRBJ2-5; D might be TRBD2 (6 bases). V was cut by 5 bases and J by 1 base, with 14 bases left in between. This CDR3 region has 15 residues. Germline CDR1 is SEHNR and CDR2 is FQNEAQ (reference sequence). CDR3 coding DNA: TGTGCCAGCAGCCCCGGAGGGTGGACCCAAGAGACCCAGTACTTC. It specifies CASSPGGWTQETQYF.

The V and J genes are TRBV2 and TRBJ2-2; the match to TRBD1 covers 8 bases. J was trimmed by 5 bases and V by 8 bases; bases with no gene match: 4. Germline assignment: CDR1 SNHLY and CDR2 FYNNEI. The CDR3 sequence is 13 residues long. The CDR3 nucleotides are TGTGCCAGCCGCAGGGGGCAGACCGGGGAGCTGTTTTTT. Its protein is CASRRGQTGELFF.

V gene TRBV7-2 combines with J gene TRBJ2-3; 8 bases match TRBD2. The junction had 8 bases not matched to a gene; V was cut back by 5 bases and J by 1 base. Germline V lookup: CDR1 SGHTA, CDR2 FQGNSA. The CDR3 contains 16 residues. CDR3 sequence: CASSKGGRGGTDTQYF. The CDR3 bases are TGTGCCAGCAGCAAAGGTGGGCGGGGGGGCACAGATACGCAGTATTTT.

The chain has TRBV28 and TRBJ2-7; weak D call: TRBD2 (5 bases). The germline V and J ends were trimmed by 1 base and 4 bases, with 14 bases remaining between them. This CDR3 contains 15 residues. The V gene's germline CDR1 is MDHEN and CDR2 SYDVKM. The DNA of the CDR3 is TGTGCCAGCAGTTTATCTACAATCACGGGATACGAGCAGTACTTC. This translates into CASSLSTITGYEQYF. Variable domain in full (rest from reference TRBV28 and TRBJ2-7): DVKVTQSSRYLVKRTGEKVFLECVQDMDHENMFWYRQDPGLGLRLIYFSYDVKMKEKGDIPEGYSVSREKKERFSLILESASTNQTSMYLCASSLSTITGYEQYFGPGTRLTVT.

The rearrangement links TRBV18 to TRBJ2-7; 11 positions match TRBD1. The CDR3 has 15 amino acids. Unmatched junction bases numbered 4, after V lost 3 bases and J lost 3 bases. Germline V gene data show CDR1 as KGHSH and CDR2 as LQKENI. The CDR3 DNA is TGTGCCAGCTCACCTACCGGGACAGGGGGCTACGAGCAGTACTTC. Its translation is CASSPTGTGGYEQYF.

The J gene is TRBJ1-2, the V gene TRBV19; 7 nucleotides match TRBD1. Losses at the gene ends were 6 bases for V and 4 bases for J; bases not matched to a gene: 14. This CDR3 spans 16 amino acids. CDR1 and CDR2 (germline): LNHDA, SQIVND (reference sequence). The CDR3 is CASRNPVTGTRYGYTF. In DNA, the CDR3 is TGTGCCAGTAGGAACCCGGTGACAGGGACCCGCTATGGCTACACCTTC. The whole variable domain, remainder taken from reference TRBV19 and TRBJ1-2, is DGGITQSPKYLFRKEGQNVTLSCEQNLNHDAMYWYRQDPGQGLRLIYYSQIVNDFQKGDIAEGYSVSREKKESFPLTVTSAQKNPTAFYLCASRNPVTGTRYGYTFGSGTRLTVV.

The CDR3: CASTPPASGVNEQFF. CDR3 coding DNA: TGTGCCAGCACCCCCCCGGCTAGCGGGGTAAATGAGCAGTTCTTC. The V call is TRBV28, the J call TRBJ2-1; the match to TRBD2 covers 9 bases. The V gene end was trimmed by 7 bases and the J gene end by 7 bases; junction bases not matched to a gene: 11. This CDR3 spans 15 amino acids. Germline lookup yields CDR1 MDHEN and CDR2 SYDVKM.

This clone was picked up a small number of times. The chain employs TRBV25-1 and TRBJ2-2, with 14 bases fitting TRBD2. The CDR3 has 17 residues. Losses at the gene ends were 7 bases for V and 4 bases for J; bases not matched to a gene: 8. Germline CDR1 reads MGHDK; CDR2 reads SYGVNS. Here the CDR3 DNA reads TGTGCCAGCACCCGGACTAGCGGGGGGCGGGTCACCGGGGAGCTGTTTTTT. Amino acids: CASTRTSGGRVTGELFF. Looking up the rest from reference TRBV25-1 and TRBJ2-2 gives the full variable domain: EADIYQTPRYLVIGTGKKITLECSQTMGHDKMYWYQQDPGMELHLIHYSYGVNSTEKGDLSSESTVSRIRTEHFPLTLESARPSHTSQYLCASTRTSGGRVTGELFFGEGSRLTVL.

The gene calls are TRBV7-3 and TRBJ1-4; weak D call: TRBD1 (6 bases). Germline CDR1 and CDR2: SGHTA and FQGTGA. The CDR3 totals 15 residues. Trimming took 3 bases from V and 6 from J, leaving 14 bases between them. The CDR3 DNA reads TGTGCCAGCAGCTTGACCGGGACACAAGATGAAAAACTGTTTTTT. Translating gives CASSLTGTQDEKLFF.

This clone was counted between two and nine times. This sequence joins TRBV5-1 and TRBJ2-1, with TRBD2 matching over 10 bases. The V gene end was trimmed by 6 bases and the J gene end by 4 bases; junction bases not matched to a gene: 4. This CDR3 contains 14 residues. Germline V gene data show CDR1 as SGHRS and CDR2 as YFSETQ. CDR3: CASTGLAKYNEQFF. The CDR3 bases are TGCGCCAGCACGGGACTAGCGAAATACAATGAGCAGTTCTTC.

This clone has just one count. CDR3 in amino acids: CASSGGHLNQPQHF. The CDR3 region has the DNA TGTGCCAGTAGTGGGGGACACCTCAATCAGCCCCAGCATTTT. This chain links TRBV19 with TRBJ1-5, with D possibly being TRBD1 (6 bases). V was shortened by 5 bases and J by 3 bases, with 11 bases between the two germline ends. Germline loops: CDR1 LNHDA, CDR2 SQIVND (reference sequence). This CDR3 contains 14 residues.

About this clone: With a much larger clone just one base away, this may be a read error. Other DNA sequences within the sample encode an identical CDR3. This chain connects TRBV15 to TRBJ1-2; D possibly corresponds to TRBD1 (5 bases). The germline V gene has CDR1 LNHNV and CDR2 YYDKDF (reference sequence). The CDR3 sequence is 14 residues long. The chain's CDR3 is CATSSRVSGHGYTF. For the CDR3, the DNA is TGTGCTACCAGCAGCAGGGTGTCTGGACATGGCTACACCTTC. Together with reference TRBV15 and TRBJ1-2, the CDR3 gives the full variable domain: DAMVIQNPRYQVTQFGKPVTLSCSQTLNHNVMYWYQQKSSQAPKLLFHYYDKDFNNEADTPDNFQSRRPNTSFCFLDIRSPGLGDTAMYLCATSSRVSGHGYTFGSGTRLTVV.

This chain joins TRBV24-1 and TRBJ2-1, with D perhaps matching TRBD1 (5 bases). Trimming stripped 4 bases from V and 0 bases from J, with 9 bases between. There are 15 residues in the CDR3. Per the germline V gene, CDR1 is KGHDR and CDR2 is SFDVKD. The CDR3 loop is CATSEGQLSYNEQFF. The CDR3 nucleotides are TGTGCCACCAGTGAAGGACAACTCTCCTACAATGAGCAGTTCTTC.